Presented here are 32 T cell receptor beta chains from one specimen sequenced in a study of Graves' ophthalmopathy and Graves' hyperthyroidism. Beta-chain TCR CDR3 regions were amplified from RNA transcripts. An opening RT-PCR round employed HTBI primers and preceded a second-round multiplex PCR. TCRdb re-analysed the multiplex PCR reads in MiXCR, keeping a single row per CDR3 protein. The sample consists of about half a million distinct CDR3 sequences, 14% of them appearing once. The source material was blood. The receptors were gathered from a woman aged 25 to 39 with Graves' ophthalmopathy.

This clonotype was observed at least ten times. The chain couples TRBV6-1 to TRBJ1-1, with D perhaps matching TRBD1 (6 bases). CDR1 MNHNS and CDR2 SASEGT come from the germline V gene. The CDR3 is 13 amino acids. V lost 7 bases to trimming and J lost 0 bases, with 9 bases between them. The CDR3 reads CASKTGLNTEAFF. As DNA, the CDR3 is TGTGCCAGCAAGACAGGTCTGAACACTGAAGCTTTCTTT.

The chain has TRBV12-5 and TRBJ2-6; TRBD1 might be the D (6 bases). The germline V and J ends were trimmed by 2 bases and 0 bases, with 14 bases remaining between them. The CDR3 runs to 18 residues. The germline gives CDR1 LGHNT, CDR2 FRNRAP. CDR3 DNA: TGTGCTAGTGGTTTGACCTGGGGGCAGGTCTCTGGGGCCAACGTCCTGACTTTC. Translated, it gives CASGLTWGQVSGANVLTF.

The genes are TRBV27 and TRBJ2-5; TRBD2 matches 9 bases. Germline CDR1 is MNHEY and CDR2 is SMNVEV (reference sequence). The J segment lost 5 bases and the V segment lost 6 bases, leaving 13 bases of the junction unmatched. The CDR3 totals 16 residues. For the CDR3, the DNA is TGTGCCAGCAGCCCACTGGTTTTAGCGGGGGAGGAGACCCAGTACTTC. Translated, it gives CASSPLVLAGEETQYF.

The table lists this clonotype with many counts. V gene TRBV28 combines with J gene TRBJ1-1; D perhaps matches TRBD1 (5 bases). This CDR3 is 13 amino acids long. CDR1 and CDR2 (germline): MDHEN, SYDVKM. Trimming cost V 1 base and J 4 bases, with 7 bases left between them. The chain's CDR3 is CASSLSGTTEAFF. The CDR3 DNA reads TGTGCCAGCAGTTTATCCGGGACCACTGAAGCTTTCTTT.

As for this clonotype: A single base separates this from a much larger clone, so it may be a read error. This chain joins TRBV28 and TRBJ2-7; D may be TRBD1 (6 bases). There are 16 residues in the CDR3. CDR1 and CDR2 from the germline V gene are MDHEN and SYDVKM. The CDR3 DNA reads as TGTGCCAGCAGTTTATTGGGGGCAGGAGAAGCCTACAAGCAGTACTTC. Translation gives CASSLLGAGEAYKQYF.

This clonotype was seen at least ten times. The gene calls are TRBV10-3 and TRBJ2-2, with 7 bases matching TRBD2. With V trimmed by 2 bases and J by 0 bases, 6 bases remained unmatched. The CDR3 consists of 17 residues. Germline-derived CDR1 and CDR2 are ENHRY and SYGVKD. CDR3 region: CAISERASGPNTGELFF. The CDR3 DNA follows: TGTGCCATCAGTGAGAGGGCTAGCGGACCGAACACCGGGGAGCTGTTTTTT.

Details on this clonotype: This may stem from a read error, because a much larger clone lies one nucleotide away. The chain has TRBV6-1 and TRBJ1-6; no definite D call. Germline V gene lookup returns CDR1 MNHNS and CDR2 SASEGT. Trimming took off 4 bases at V and 5 bases at J, with 9 bases between the two ends. The CDR3 is 14 amino acids. The DNA of the CDR3 is TGTGCCAGCAGTGGAGGGAGAAATAATTCACCCCTCCACTTT. As protein: CASSGGRNNSPLHF.

The chain combines TRBV3-1 with TRBJ2-3, with D possibly being TRBD2 (6 bases). Germline-derived CDR1 and CDR2 are LGHDT and YNNKEL (reference sequence). The CDR3 contains 18 residues. V was pared by 0 bases and J by 1 base, with 17 bases between. CDR3 nucleotides: TGTGCCAGCAGCCAAGACCGGAGGAGGGGCGCCGGCACAGATACGCAGTATTTT. This sequence encodes CASSQDRRRGAGTDTQYF.

This clonotype has a count of ten or more. The chain employs TRBV12-3 or TRBV12-4 and TRBJ1-1, with a possible D match to TRBD1 (5 bases). Trimming removed 5 bases at V and 2 bases at J, with 9 bases between. CDR3 length: 13 amino acids. The CDR3 bases are TGTGCCAGCAGTCGGACATTTAACACTGAAGCTTTCTTT. Translated, it gives CASSRTFNTEAFF.

This clonotype showed up many times. For the CDR3, the DNA is TGTGCCAGCAGTCCCTCCAAATATTGGGACCATTCACCCCTCCACTTT. Its translation is CASSPSKYWDHSPLHF. The chain is built from TRBV28 and TRBJ1-6, with TRBD1 as a possible D gene (5 bases). The ends were cut back, 5 bases at V and 8 bases at J, with 19 bases in the middle. This CDR3 comprises 16 residues. In germline, CDR1 is MDHEN, CDR2 SYDVKM.

This clonotype was detected many times. The chain employs TRBV6-5 and TRBJ2-7, with D maybe TRBD1 (5 bases). The germline gives CDR1 MNHEY, CDR2 SVGAGI. The CDR3 has 15 amino acids. V gave up 2 bases and J gave up 0 bases, with 11 bases separating them. Here the CDR3 reads CASSYPDSLSYEQYF. The DNA for the CDR3 is TGTGCCAGCAGTTACCCCGACAGCCTCTCCTACGAGCAGTACTTC.

As concerns this clonotype: This may be a read error: a much more frequent sequence differs by one nucleotide. CDR3 in amino acids: CASSPLRGFDFFKNIKYF. The CDR3 DNA follows: TGTGCCAGCAGCCCCCTCCGGGGGTTCGACTTTTTCAAAAACATTAAGTACTTC. This chain connects TRBV12-3 or TRBV12-4 to TRBJ2-4; maybe TRBD2 (6 bases). The CDR3 has 18 residues.

This clonotype occurred many times. The rearrangement joins TRBV20-1 to TRBJ2-7, with unresolved D. The CDR3 sequence is 13 residues long. CDR1 is DFQATT, CDR2 SNEGSKA, per germline (reference sequence). The V end was cut by 1 base, the J end by 3 bases, with 10 bases between. The CDR3 protein is CSARGVSFYEQYF. CDR3 coding DNA: TGCAGTGCTAGAGGAGTTTCCTTCTACGAGCAGTACTTC.

The table lists this clonotype with many counts. The chain carries TRBV6-1 and TRBJ1-1; the match to TRBD1 covers 8 bases. With 5 bases clipped from V and 5 bases from J, the junction kept 10 bases outside the gene matches. This CDR3 is built from 15 residues. In germline, CDR1 is MNHNS, CDR2 SASEGT. CDR3 sequence (DNA): TGTGCCAGCAGTAGAGGACAGGGTGGTTGGACTGAAGCTTTCTTT. This translates into CASSRGQGGWTEAFF.

A note on this clonotype: A much larger clone is a single base away; this may be a read error. V gene TRBV9 combines with J gene TRBJ1-1; no clear D. Trimming stripped 0 bases from V and 1 base from J, with 4 bases between. From germline, CDR1 is SGDLS and CDR2 YYNGEE. This CDR3 comprises 13 residues. The CDR3 loop reads CASSVAPNTEAFF. CDR3 sequence (DNA): TGTGCCAGCAGCGTAGCCCCGAACACTGAAGCTTTCTTT.

This clonotype was observed at least ten times. CDR3 coding DNA: TGTGCCAGCTCCCGACTAGCGGGCATGAACACCGGGGAGCTGTTTTTT. The encoded protein is CASSRLAGMNTGELFF. V gene TRBV6-4 combines with J gene TRBJ2-2; 10 bases are shared with TRBD2. The CDR3 consists of 16 residues. The V and J ends lost 8 bases and 1 base, in that order; junction bases with no gene match: 7. Per germline, CDR1 MRHNA and CDR2 SNTAGT.

This clonotype was seen at least ten times. The chain joins TRBV11-2 to TRBJ1-1; D unclear. V was clipped by 0 bases and J by 4 bases, with 15 bases between them. CDR3 size: 16 residues. CDR1 is SGHAT, CDR2 FQNNGV, per germline. The CDR3: CASSLEGWGVGTEAFF. As DNA, the CDR3 is TGTGCCAGCAGCTTAGAGGGGTGGGGTGTTGGCACTGAAGCTTTCTTT.

This clonotype showed up many times. The chain links TRBV12-3 or TRBV12-4 to TRBJ1-1; 8 bases align to TRBD1. This CDR3 is 13 amino acids long. The V segment lost 1 base and the J segment 9 bases; nucleotides outside the gene matches: 4. This CDR3 reads CASSLGGQDKAFF. DNA of the CDR3: TGTGCCAGCAGTTTAGGGGGACAGGATAAAGCTTTCTTT.

At least ten counts were recorded for this clonotype. The CDR3 sequence: CASSYRGSGNTIYF. CDR3 DNA sequence: TGTGCCAGCAGTTACCGGGGCTCTGGAAACACCATATATTTT. The V call is TRBV6-5, the J call TRBJ1-3; no clear D. The CDR3 length is 14 residues. Trimming took 2 bases from V and 0 from J, leaving 5 bases between them. From germline, CDR1 is MNHEY and CDR2 SVGAGI.

This clonotype was counted only a few times. CDR3 DNA sequence: TGTGCCAGCAGCTTAGCATCCCTTGACAGGCTACATCTATCGGGCGAGCAGTACTTC. Protein sequence: CASSLASLDRLHLSGEQYF. The J gene is TRBJ2-7, the V gene TRBV11-1; D is perhaps TRBD1 (6 bases). Trimming stripped 0 bases from V and 6 bases from J, with 27 bases between. Germline V gives CDR1 SGHAT, CDR2 FQDESV (reference sequence). This CDR3 is built from 19 residues.

The chain has TRBV24-1 and TRBJ2-2, with D possibly being TRBD1 (6 bases). The CDR3 has 16 residues. V was trimmed by 2 bases and J by 5 bases, leaving 14 bases between them. Germline CDR1 is KGHDR and CDR2 is SFDVKD. CDR3 protein: CATSDSGTTLTGELFF. Written as DNA, the CDR3 is TGTGCCACCAGTGATTCCGGGACAACCCTGACCGGGGAGCTGTTTTTT.

This clonotype was recorded at least ten times. Relative to the germline gene, one junction end is altered; a read error may explain this. The chain links TRBV28 to TRBJ1-2; D gene ambiguous. The CDR3 is made up of 14 amino acids. Germline V gives CDR1 MDHEN, CDR2 SYDVKM. The CDR3 loop is CASSLSTLNHGYTF. CDR3 coding DNA: TGTGCCAGCAGTTTATCTACTCTTAACCATGGCTACACCTTC.

This clonotype was observed many times. V is TRBV30 and J is TRBJ1-2; 8 nucleotides agree with TRBD1. The CDR3 sequence is 13 residues long. V lost 2 bases, J lost 5 bases, and 4 bases stayed unmatched. Germline V gene data show CDR1 as GTSNPN and CDR2 as SVGIG (reference sequence). For the CDR3, the DNA is TGTGCCTGGAGTTCCGGACAGGGATATGGCTACACCTTC. It yields the protein CAWSSGQGYGYTF.

The V gene is TRBV15, the J gene TRBJ2-5, with D hard to call. Per germline, CDR1 LNHNV and CDR2 YYDKDF (reference sequence). This CDR3 has 11 residues. V gave up 4 bases and J gave up 5 bases, with 5 bases separating them. The CDR3 loop is CATSTAETQYF. CDR3 nucleotide sequence: TGTGCCACCAGCACGGCGGAGACCCAGTACTTC.

This clonotype was seen ten or more times. The rearrangement uses TRBV24-1 and TRBJ2-7, with D perhaps TRBD1 or TRBD2 (5 bases each). Germline V gene lookup returns CDR1 KGHDR and CDR2 SFDVKD. Trimming cost V 2 bases and J 5 bases, with 15 bases left between them. CDR3 length: 15 residues. CDR3 sequence (DNA): TGTGCCACCAGTGATTCCGGGACGGTCGGGGACGAGCAGTACTTC. Protein sequence: CATSDSGTVGDEQYF.

About this clonotype: This may come from a read error, since a much larger clone is one base off. CDR3 in DNA: TGCGCCAGCAGCTTGGGAACCCCCGAGCTGTACTTC. It specifies CASSLGTPELYF. The V and J genes are TRBV5-1 and TRBJ2-7; D gene ambiguous. The CDR3 sequence is 12 residues long. The V gene's germline CDR1 is SGHRS and CDR2 YFSETQ.

This clonotype was counted at least ten times. The chain joins TRBV20-1 to TRBJ2-5, with D possibly matching TRBD2 (6 bases). The CDR3 loop spans 15 amino acids. Germline loops: CDR1 DFQATT, CDR2 SNEGSKA (reference sequence). V lost 3 bases to trimming and J lost 4 bases, with 18 bases between them. The CDR3 reads CSASGVGTQIETQYF. The CDR3 DNA is TGCAGTGCTAGTGGGGTGGGGACTCAGATAGAGACCCAGTACTTC.

This clonotype was seen many times. V gene TRBV12-3 or TRBV12-4 combines with J gene TRBJ1-1, with D unresolved. The V gene lost 4 bases and the J gene lost 2 bases, with 8 bases spanning the gap. The CDR3 runs to 13 residues. CDR3 loop: CASSWVANTEAFF. The CDR3 nucleotides read TGTGCCAGCAGTTGGGTAGCAAACACTGAAGCTTTCTTT.

This clonotype was picked up a small number of times. This chain uses TRBV18 with TRBJ2-2; 13 bases are a match to TRBD2. There are 16 residues in the CDR3. Germline loops: CDR1 KGHSH, CDR2 LQKENI. The V gene end was trimmed by 6 bases and the J gene end by 4 bases; junction bases not matched to a gene: 5. CDR3 coding DNA: TGTGCCAGCTCCGTCGGACTAGCGGGAGTCACCGGGGAGCTGTTTTTT. It translates to CASSVGLAGVTGELFF.

This clonotype appeared many times. The chain employs TRBV7-2 and TRBJ2-2; D is possibly TRBD2 (5 bases). The V end was cut by 6 bases, the J end by 4 bases, with 12 bases between. Germline loops: CDR1 SGHTA, CDR2 FQGNSA. There are 14 residues in the CDR3. The chain's CDR3 is CASRRVGSTGELFF. The DNA for the CDR3 is TGTGCCAGCAGGAGAGTGGGGAGCACCGGGGAGCTGTTTTTT.

This chain links TRBV13 with TRBJ2-7; D gene unclear. This CDR3 has 13 amino acids. Germline V gene data show CDR1 as PRHDT and CDR2 as FYEKMQ (reference sequence). V was clipped by 7 bases and J by 3 bases, with 13 bases between them. As DNA, the CDR3 is TGTGCCAGCAATGAAGGGAACCTCTACGAGCAGTACTTC. This encodes CASNEGNLYEQYF.

This clonotype was picked up many times. The J gene is TRBJ1-5, the V gene TRBV6-1; D unclear. Trimming took off 1 base at V and 4 bases at J, with 8 bases between the two ends. The length of the CDR3 is 14 residues. CDR1 is MNHNS and CDR2 is SASEGT in the germline V gene. The CDR3 DNA sequence: TGTGCCAGCAGTGAAGTTGGGGTTAATCAGCCCCAGCATTTT. It translates to CASSEVGVNQPQHF.